These 29 T cell receptor beta chains were all obtained from the same sample, sequenced in a study of shared clonotypes between healthy human individuals. Some clones are missing from TCRdb's copy, which holds only in-frame ones; the method was immunoSEQ multiplex PCR. This sample yields around 500,000 clones, of which approximately 78% are seen a single time; around 12% belongs to the top ten. Sequencing was carried out using PBMCs. The receptors shown here come from a woman aged 40 to 50 in good health. Some clones in this sample may be carry-over from other donors' samples.

J is TRBJ2-2 and V is TRBV10-2, with D possibly being TRBD1 or TRBD2 (5 bases each). V shed 7 bases and J shed 1 base, with 13 bases lying between them. CDR3 size: 15 residues. Germline V gives CDR1 WSHSY, CDR2 SAAADI. CDR3 sequence reads: CASNRDVQNTGELFF. CDR3 DNA sequence: TGCGCCAGCAATAGGGACGTGCAGAACACCGGGGAGCTGTTTTTT.

The genes are TRBV7-3 and TRBJ2-2, with TRBD1 identical over 8 bases. The CDR3 sequence is 16 residues long. V was pared by 5 bases and J by 3 bases, with 8 bases of the junction left unmatched. Germline V CDR1 and CDR2: SGHTA, FQGTGA. CDR3 in amino acids: CASSPAGGAHTGELFF. The CDR3 DNA sequence: TGTGCCAGCAGCCCCGCAGGGGGCGCGCACACCGGGGAGCTGTTTTTT.

This clone was observed a single time. The rearrangement links TRBV18 to TRBJ1-2; weak D call: TRBD1 (5 bases). This CDR3 region has 14 residues. V dropped 0 bases and J dropped 4 bases, with 9 bases sitting between them. Germline CDR1 and CDR2: KGHSH and LQKENI. The CDR3 DNA sequence: TGTGCCAGCTCACCACCGGCGCAGGGCTATGGCTACACCTTC. Translating it yields CASSPPAQGYGYTF.

The chain has TRBV19 and TRBJ1-1, with 9 bases identical to TRBD1. Per the germline V gene, CDR1 is LNHDA and CDR2 is SQIVND (reference sequence). This CDR3 contains 18 residues. With 4 bases clipped from V and 0 bases from J, the junction kept 12 bases outside the gene matches. The CDR3 is CASSSGTGRGRLNTEAFF. CDR3 coding DNA: TGTGCCAGTAGTAGCGGGACAGGGAGGGGCCGCTTGAACACTGAAGCTTTCTTT.

This rearrangement joins TRBV5-1 to TRBJ2-1; 8 bases line up with TRBD2. The CDR3 is 16 amino acids. J gave up 4 bases and V 4 bases, and 10 bases lay outside the gene matches. The germline gives CDR1 SGHRS, CDR2 YFSETQ. In nucleotides, the CDR3 is TGCGCCAGCAGCCCACCGGTCGGGGGGGGTTACAATGAGCAGTTCTTC. Translation: CASSPPVGGGYNEQFF.

The chain links TRBV27 to TRBJ1-4; 7 bases are a match to TRBD1. Trimming cost V 5 bases and J 7 bases; bases outside gene matches: 10. The CDR3 contains 15 residues. CDR1 MNHEY and CDR2 SMNVEV come from the germline V gene (reference sequence). The CDR3 region is CASSPYRGPTEKLFF. CDR3 nucleotide sequence: TGTGCCAGCAGTCCCTACAGGGGTCCGACTGAAAAACTGTTTTTT.

Points on this clone: Other nucleotide sequences from this sample produce the same CDR3. The genes are TRBV5-1 and TRBJ2-3, with D hard to call. Germline V CDR1 and CDR2: SGHRS, YFSETQ. V was trimmed by 2 bases and J by 5 bases, leaving 6 bases between them. This CDR3 comprises 12 residues. The CDR3, as DNA: TGCGCCAGCAGCTTAGGCGGAGATACGCAGTATTTT. Its translation: CASSLGGDTQYF.

This chain links TRBV7-9 with TRBJ2-3; D is possibly TRBD1 or TRBD2 (5 bases each). V lost 5 bases and J 2 bases, leaving 14 bases between the germline ends. Per the germline V gene, CDR1 is SEHNR and CDR2 is FQNEAQ (reference sequence). The CDR3 contains 15 residues. The CDR3 bases are TGTGCCAGCAGCCGGGGTGGGGGTGCCACAGATACGCAGTATTTT. It yields the protein CASSRGGGATDTQYF.

The chain has TRBV7-9 and TRBJ1-2, with 11 nucleotides matching TRBD1. The germline V gene has CDR1 SEHNR and CDR2 FQNEAQ (reference sequence). The trim removed 5 bases at V and 7 bases at J, leaving 6 bases unmatched. The CDR3 spans 14 residues. CDR3 sequence (DNA): TGTGCCAGCAGCCACCGGACAGGGGGCTCTGGCTACACCTTC. This gives the protein CASSHRTGGSGYTF.

The chain joins TRBV28 to TRBJ2-1; 9 bases are a match to TRBD2. The V segment lost 3 bases and the J segment 2 bases; nucleotides outside the gene matches: 8. The CDR3 is 17 residues long. The V gene's germline CDR1 is MDHEN and CDR2 SYDVKM. CDR3: CASSLGLTSGPYNEQFF. In DNA form, the CDR3 reads TGTGCCAGCAGTTTGGGATTGACTAGCGGCCCCTACAATGAGCAGTTCTTC.

The chain recombines TRBV5-1 with TRBJ1-1; D call uncertain. Trimming cost V 4 bases and J 0 bases, with 13 bases left between them. Germline CDR1 is SGHRS and CDR2 is YFSETQ. The CDR3 extends over 15 amino acids. As DNA, the CDR3 is TGCGCCAGCAGCCCACGGTCCTTGGTGAACACTGAAGCTTTCTTT. This gives the protein CASSPRSLVNTEAFF.

The table lists this clone with a few counts. The gene calls are TRBV6-1 and TRBJ2-7; D not resolved. The CDR3 consists of 14 residues. The germline V gene has CDR1 MNHNS and CDR2 SASEGT. V lost 3 bases to trimming and J lost 1 base, with 10 bases between them. CDR3: CASSDPDGSYEQYF. The CDR3 DNA is TGTGCCAGCAGTGACCCGGACGGTTCCTACGAGCAGTACTTC.

This clone was detected only once. The chain is built from TRBV30 and TRBJ1-1, with D possibly being TRBD1 (5 bases). CDR3 length: 13 residues. CDR1 GTSNPN and CDR2 SVGIG come from the germline V gene (reference sequence). V shed 4 bases and J shed 4 bases, with 13 bases lying between them. CDR3 sequence (DNA): TGTGCCTGGATCAAAACGGGGGGCACTGAAGCTTTCTTT. This translates into CAWIKTGGTEAFF.

For this clone: A much larger clonotype is one base distant, so this may be a read error. The gene calls are TRBV4-2 and TRBJ2-5, with D unresolved. The CDR3 totals 15 residues. Germline CDR1 and CDR2: LGHNA and YNFKEQ. Trimming took off 0 bases at V and 2 bases at J, with 10 bases between the two ends. The CDR3, as DNA: TGTGCCAGCAGCCAAGATAAGCTGGGACAAGAGACCCAGTACTTC. This encodes CASSQDKLGQETQYF.

This sequence joins TRBV10-1 and TRBJ1-1; D is uncertain. From germline, CDR1 is WNHNN and CDR2 SYGVQD (reference sequence). The CDR3 consists of 13 residues. Trimming took off 2 bases at V and 3 bases at J, with 7 bases between the two ends. The CDR3 reads CASSEVGYTEAFF. CDR3 nucleotide sequence: TGCGCCAGCAGTGAGGTCGGCTACACTGAAGCTTTCTTT.

The chain carries TRBV4-2 and TRBJ2-7; D tentatively reads TRBD1 or TRBD2 (5 bases each). Looked up from germline, CDR1 is LGHNA and CDR2 is YNFKEQ. The V gene lost 4 bases and the J gene lost 2 bases, with 12 bases spanning the gap. The CDR3 contains 14 residues. Written as DNA, the CDR3 is TGTGCCAGCAGCCCCCGAGGGGATACCTACGAGCAGTACTTC. Protein sequence: CASSPRGDTYEQYF.

CDR3 bases: TGTGCCAGCACTGAGGAGGGAGTAGGCAATGAGCAGTTCTTC. Translating it yields CASTEEGVGNEQFF. The gene calls are TRBV7-3 and TRBJ2-1; D is possibly TRBD2 (6 bases). V was pared by 7 bases and J by 6 bases, with 16 bases between. The CDR3 has 14 residues. Germline lookup yields CDR1 SGHTA and CDR2 FQGTGA. The whole variable domain, filled in from reference TRBV7-3 and TRBJ2-1, reads GAGVSQTPSNKVTEKGKYVELRCDPISGHTALYWYRQSLGQGPEFLIYFQGTGAADDSGLPNDRFFAVRPEGSVSTLKIQRTERGDSAVYLCASTEEGVGNEQFFGPGTRLTVL.

The J gene is TRBJ2-4, the V gene TRBV18, with unresolved D. This CDR3 is 13 amino acids long. Germline assignment: CDR1 KGHSH and CDR2 LQKENI. Trimming stripped 6 bases from V and 8 bases from J, with 14 bases between. The CDR3 region is CASSEAGVDIQYF. The CDR3 DNA is TGTGCCAGCTCTGAAGCCGGAGTAGACATTCAGTACTTC.

The chain carries TRBV7-2 and TRBJ1-2; a possible D gene is TRBD1 (5 bases). The V gene lost 1 base and the J gene lost 1 base, with 10 bases spanning the gap. Germline assignment: CDR1 SGHTA and CDR2 FQGNSA. This CDR3 contains 15 residues. The CDR3 nucleotides are TGTGCCAGCAGCTTAGGGGGACCAAATAACTATGGCTACACCTTC. This gives the protein CASSLGGPNNYGYTF.

There are a few counts of this clone. The same CDR3 is also encoded by other DNA sequences in this sample. The chain has TRBV10-1 and TRBJ2-7; 13 bases map to TRBD2. Trimming took 5 bases from V and 2 from J; bases not matched to a gene: 3. CDR3 length equals 15 residues. Germline V gene data show CDR1 as WNHNN and CDR2 as SYGVQD (reference sequence). CDR3 protein: CASSPGLAGTYEQYF. DNA of the CDR3: TGCGCCAGCAGTCCGGGACTAGCGGGAACCTACGAGCAGTACTTC.

The chain uses TRBV28 and TRBJ1-5; no clear D gene. The length of the CDR3 is 13 residues. Germline assignment: CDR1 MDHEN and CDR2 SYDVKM. V shed 5 bases and J shed 3 bases, with 8 bases lying between them. The CDR3 region is CASSGLHNQPQHF. Written as DNA, the CDR3 is TGTGCCAGCAGTGGTCTGCACAATCAGCCCCAGCATTTT.

The chain is built from TRBV7-9 and TRBJ2-7; TRBD1 matches 9 bases. CDR3 size: 15 residues. The germline CDR1 and CDR2 sequences are SEHNR and FQNEAQ (reference sequence). The V gene end was trimmed by 4 bases and the J gene end by 6 bases; junction bases not matched to a gene: 10. Here the CDR3 reads CASSWTRDRVGEQYF. CDR3 DNA sequence: TGTGCCAGCAGCTGGACGCGGGACAGGGTGGGCGAGCAGTACTTC.

Regarding this clone: The junction does not match germline at one end; this may be a read error. The J gene is TRBJ1-4, the V gene TRBV10-3; 9 bases are shared with TRBD1. CDR1 and CDR2 from the germline V gene are ENHRY and SYGVKD. The CDR3 extends over 16 amino acids. The CDR3 sequence is CASSYSSGTGIEKLFF. The CDR3 DNA reads TGTGCCAGCAGTTACTCGTCCGGGACAGGGATTGAAAAACTGTTTTTT.

About this clone itself: A read error may account for a junction end that differs from germline. The V gene is TRBV7-7, the J gene TRBJ1-5; D might be TRBD1 (6 bases). CDR3 size: 20 residues. Germline CDR1 reads SSHAT; CDR2 reads FNYEAQ (reference sequence). The CDR3 loop is CASSFNIGQTQTYSNQPQHF. DNA for the CDR3: TGTGCTAGCAGCTTCAATATAGGACAGACCCAAACCTATAGCAATCAGCCCCAGCATTTT.

This clone was detected only a few times. The rearrangement uses TRBV2 and TRBJ1-1; no clear D gene. Germline values: CDR1 SNHLY, CDR2 FYNNEI. The length of the CDR3 is 14 residues. V lost 4 bases, J lost 3 bases, and 12 bases lay in between. Here the CDR3 reads CASSVAALDTEAFF. The CDR3, as DNA: TGTGCCAGCAGTGTAGCGGCTTTGGACACTGAAGCTTTCTTT.

This clone has a single count. The V call is TRBV2, the J call TRBJ2-6, with TRBD1 matching 7 bases. CDR1 SNHLY and CDR2 FYNNEI come from the germline V gene. V was pared by 9 bases and J by 2 bases, with 4 bases of the junction left unmatched. The CDR3 is 14 residues long. This chain's CDR3 is CARRGRTGANVLTF. The CDR3 DNA reads as TGTGCCAGGAGGGGGCGGACTGGGGCCAACGTCCTGACTTTC.

The chain links TRBV5-4 to TRBJ2-3, with 7 bases that match TRBD2. The CDR3 runs 16 residues. Germline trimming cut 0 bases from V and 3 bases from J; bases unmatched to any gene: 7. From germline, CDR1 is SGHNT and CDR2 YYREEE (reference sequence). CDR3 loop: CASSLDVGGVTDTQYF. The CDR3, as DNA: TGTGCCAGCAGCTTGGACGTGGGAGGGGTGACAGATACGCAGTATTTT.

The J gene is TRBJ2-3, the V gene TRBV6-6, with D maybe TRBD2 (5 bases). This CDR3 comprises 16 residues. Germline CDR1 and CDR2: MNHNY and SVGAGI (reference sequence). V gave up 0 bases and J gave up 5 bases, with 15 bases separating them. The CDR3 region is CASSYSAAANGDTQYF. The CDR3 region has the DNA TGTGCCAGCAGTTACTCGGCAGCGGCCAACGGAGATACGCAGTATTTT.

Of note for this clone: Germline is not matched at one junction end, which may reflect a read error. The genes are TRBV28 and TRBJ1-1, with D possibly being TRBD1 (6 bases). The CDR3 length is 14 residues. Germline values: CDR1 MDHEN, CDR2 SYDVKM. The CDR3 reads CASSLFQGNAEAFF. DNA for the CDR3: TGTGCCAGCAGTTTATTTCAGGGGAACGCTGAAGCTTTCTTT.